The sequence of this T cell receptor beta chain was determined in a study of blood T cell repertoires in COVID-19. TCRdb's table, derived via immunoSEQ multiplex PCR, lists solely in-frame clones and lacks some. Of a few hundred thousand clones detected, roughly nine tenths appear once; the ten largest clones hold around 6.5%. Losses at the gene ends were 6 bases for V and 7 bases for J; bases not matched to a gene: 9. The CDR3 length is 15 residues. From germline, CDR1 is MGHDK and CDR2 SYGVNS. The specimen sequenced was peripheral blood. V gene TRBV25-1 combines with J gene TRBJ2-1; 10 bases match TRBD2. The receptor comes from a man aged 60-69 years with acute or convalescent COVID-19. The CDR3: CASRSLGLARNEQFF. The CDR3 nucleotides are TGTGCCAGCAGAAGTCTGGGACTAGCGAGGAATGAGCAGTTCTTC. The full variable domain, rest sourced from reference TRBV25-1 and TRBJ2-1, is EADIYQTPRYLVIGTGKKITLECSQTMGHDKMYWYQQDPGMELHLIHYSYGVNSTEKGDLSSESTVSRIRTEHFPLTLESARPSHTSQYLCASRSLGLARNEQFFGPGTRLTVL.